The 14 T cell receptor beta chains listed next were all sequenced from one sample in a study of T-cell reconstitution after alpha-beta-depleted transplantation in children. Molecular barcoding with unique molecular identifiers was used for the TCRbeta library. TCRdb re-analysed the PCR reads in MiXCR, keeping a single row per CDR3 protein. The repertoire includes a few hundred thousand distinct CDR3 sequences, around a tenth of them detected once, and 2% to 3% sits in the top ten. This sample comprised PBMCs from the stem cell graft donor, obtained from the stem cell graft. All receptors derive from a human donor who donated a stem cell graft to a child with acute lymphoblastic leukemia.

There are many counts of this clonotype. The chain has TRBV18 and TRBJ2-2, with D unclear. Germline V lookup: CDR1 KGHSH, CDR2 LQKENI. V lost 0 bases to trimming and J lost 8 bases, with 7 bases between them. The CDR3 is 13 residues long. The CDR3 nucleotides are TGTGCCAGCTCACCACCCATCCGGGGGGAGCTGTTTTTT. Protein: CASSPPIRGELFF.

This clonotype was counted at least ten times. V usage is TRBV7-8 and J usage is TRBJ2-7; D unclear. CDR3 size: 12 residues. Germline loops: CDR1 SGHVS, CDR2 FQNEAQ. The V and J ends lost 2 bases and 5 bases respectively, with 7 bases between them. The CDR3 nucleotides read TGTGCCAGCAGCTTAAACGCGGACGAGCAGTACTTC. Residues: CASSLNADEQYF.

J is TRBJ1-2 and V is TRBV5-1, with D unresolved. Germline V gives CDR1 SGHRS, CDR2 YFSETQ. V was shortened by 7 bases and J by 1 base, with 11 bases between the two germline ends. The CDR3 loop spans 13 amino acids. The CDR3 protein is CASAPSGNYGYTF. Here the CDR3 DNA reads TGCGCCAGCGCACCGAGCGGTAACTATGGCTACACCTTC. The whole variable domain, filled in from reference TRBV5-1 and TRBJ1-2, reads KAGVTQTPRYLIKTRGQQVTLSCSPISGHRSVSWYQQTPGQGLQFLFEYFSETQRNKGNFPGRFSGRQFSNSRSEMNVSTLELGDSALYLCASAPSGNYGYTFGSGTRLTVV.

This clonotype showed up just a few times. The V and J genes are TRBV7-2 and TRBJ2-2; the D gene is possibly TRBD2 (5 bases). This CDR3 comprises 16 residues. V gave up 1 base and J gave up 3 bases, with 12 bases separating them. Germline CDR1 and CDR2: SGHTA and FQGNSA. CDR3 sequence reads: CASSLEGSGYTGELFF. In DNA, the CDR3 is TGTGCCAGCAGCTTAGAAGGGAGTGGCTACACCGGGGAGCTGTTTTTT.

This clonotype came up a few times. The chain recombines TRBV7-2 with TRBJ2-7; possible D gene TRBD2, 6 bases. CDR1 is SGHTA and CDR2 is FQGNSA in the germline V gene. The CDR3 sequence is 16 residues long. The V end lost 5 bases, the J end lost 4 bases, and 21 bases lay between the germline ends. CDR3 DNA sequence: TGTGCCAGCAGCCCTGGGGGGTCCGTACGACTTTACGAGCAGTACTTC. This gives the protein CASSPGGSVRLYEQYF. Together with reference TRBV7-2 and TRBJ2-7, the CDR3 gives the full variable domain: GAGVSQSPSNKVTEKGKDVELRCDPISGHTALYWYRQSLGQGLEFLIYFQGNSAPDKSGLPSDRFSAERTGGSVSTLTIQRTQQEDSAVYLCASSPGGSVRLYEQYFGPGTRLTVT.

This clonotype was counted only a few times. The CDR3 coding sequence is TGTGCCACCAGCTCAAAGAGTAGGGCTAGCGGGAACTACGAGCAGTACTTC. Encoded protein: CATSSKSRASGNYEQYF. The gene calls are TRBV15 and TRBJ2-7, with 9 bases aligning to TRBD2. The CDR3 runs to 17 residues. J lost 3 bases, V lost 5 bases, and 14 bases had no gene match. Looked up from germline, CDR1 is LNHNV and CDR2 is YYDKDF (reference sequence).

Only a few counts were recorded for this clonotype. This chain's CDR3 is CASSEGPGATDTQYF. The CDR3 bases are TGTGCCAGCAGTGAGGGACCGGGGGCAACAGATACGCAGTATTTT. This sequence joins TRBV6-1 and TRBJ2-3, with D perhaps TRBD1 or TRBD2 (6 bases each). The V end lost 3 bases, the J end lost 3 bases, and 13 bases lay between the germline ends. The CDR3 is made up of 15 amino acids. Germline values: CDR1 MNHNS, CDR2 SASEGT.

In regard to this clonotype: A read error may produce the germline difference seen at one junction end. The chain combines TRBV3-1 with TRBJ2-2; D is uncertain. CDR1 is LGHDT, CDR2 YNNKEL, per germline (reference sequence). The CDR3 contains 19 residues. The CDR3 sequence: CACSSPWVLPTMDTGELFF. The CDR3, as DNA: TGTGCCTGCAGTTCACCTTGGGTTTTGCCTACCATGGACACCGGGGAGCTGTTTTTT.

This clonotype was observed a handful of times. The rearrangement joins TRBV5-1 to TRBJ2-7; 7 nucleotides align to TRBD1. V lost 2 bases and J lost 2; bases outside the gene matches: 7. This CDR3 has 15 amino acids. The germline gives CDR1 SGHRS, CDR2 YFSETQ. The CDR3 DNA is TGCGCCAGCAGCTTTTCACAGGGGAATCCCTACGAGCAGTACTTC. It codes for CASSFSQGNPYEQYF.

This clonotype was counted between two and nine times. The chain recombines TRBV7-3 with TRBJ2-5; D perhaps matches TRBD2 (6 bases). CDR1 is SGHTA and CDR2 is FQGTGA in the germline V gene. This CDR3 spans 16 amino acids. V gave up 4 bases and J gave up 4 bases, with 19 bases separating them. Here the CDR3 reads CASSSRGGSGGETQYF. For the CDR3, the DNA is TGTGCCAGCAGCTCTCGGGGAGGCTCGGGTGGAGAGACCCAGTACTTC.

V is TRBV4-1 and J is TRBJ2-5; 8 bases match TRBD1. The V gene's germline CDR1 is MGHRA and CDR2 YSYEKL. The CDR3 has 15 residues. With 4 bases clipped from V and 4 bases from J, the junction kept 8 bases outside the gene matches. The CDR3 loop reads CASSRVQGARETQYF. The CDR3 DNA reads as TGCGCCAGCAGCCGAGTGCAGGGGGCGAGAGAGACCCAGTACTTC.

This clonotype occurred a few times. The V gene is TRBV6-2 or TRBV6-3, the J gene TRBJ2-2; D uncertain. V lost 4 bases and J 2 bases, leaving 5 bases between the germline ends. Germline V gene data show CDR1 as MNHEY and CDR2 as SVGEGT. This CDR3 contains 13 residues. DNA of the CDR3: TGTGCCAGCAGTTTCGTTAACACCGGGGAGCTGTTTTTT. It yields the protein CASSFVNTGELFF.

This clonotype has just a few counts. The chain carries TRBV4-1 and TRBJ2-1, with D possibly called TRBD1 or TRBD2 (6 bases each). The CDR3 spans 20 residues. In germline, CDR1 is MGHRA, CDR2 YSYEKL. V gave up 0 bases and J gave up 5 bases, with 26 bases separating them. CDR3 coding DNA: TGCGCCAGCAGCCAAGAAGGGGGGTTGTGGAGTCCCCTCGTAGACAATGAGCAGTTCTTC. It specifies CASSQEGGLWSPLVDNEQFF.

V is TRBV7-9 and J is TRBJ1-4; no firm D call. The V end lost 5 bases, the J end lost 5 bases, and 15 bases lay between the germline ends. Germline V gene lookup returns CDR1 SEHNR and CDR2 FQNEAQ (reference sequence). CDR3 length: 15 residues. CDR3 nucleotide sequence: TGTGCCAGCAGCCCCCGGGGAGAAGAAAATGAAAAACTGTTTTTT. It yields the protein CASSPRGEENEKLFF.